In its sample, the clone carrying this T cell receptor beta chain was seen once. The authors took blood RNA from unsorted whole blood and also extracted germline DNA. Chronic HBV infection, untreated so far, was present in the patients. This CDR3 region has 13 residues. In germline, CDR1 is WSHSY, CDR2 SAAADI. Trimming removed 8 bases at V and 7 bases at J, with 17 bases between. The data were taken from a study of tumor-infiltrating lymphocytes in primary liver carcinoma. Study-wide context: Subjects consisted of male and female patients aged 30 to 69 years.

Synthesis of TCR beta cDNA was carried out from 500 ng total RNA with a constant-region primer. What produced the TCR beta libraries was three nested multiplex PCR rounds using slightly modified ARM-PCR. For 10 cycles apiece, the opening two PCR rounds ran with TRBV1-TRBV30 forward primers and a C-beta reverse primer. One entry per CDR3 protein, called by TCRdb with MiXCR from the multiplex PCR reads. This table has about 300,000 distinct CDR3 sequences, about 60% appearing once. Sequences were obtained from peripheral blood. The receptor was derived from a man between 40 and 49 years old with primary liver carcinoma and hepatitis B virus infection. This chain uses TRBV10-2 with TRBJ1-1; a weak D match, TRBD1 (6 bases). CDR3: CASSPRRGLEAFF. Written as DNA, the CDR3 is TGCGCCAGCTCTCCTCGACGGGGGCTTGAAGCTTTCTTT.